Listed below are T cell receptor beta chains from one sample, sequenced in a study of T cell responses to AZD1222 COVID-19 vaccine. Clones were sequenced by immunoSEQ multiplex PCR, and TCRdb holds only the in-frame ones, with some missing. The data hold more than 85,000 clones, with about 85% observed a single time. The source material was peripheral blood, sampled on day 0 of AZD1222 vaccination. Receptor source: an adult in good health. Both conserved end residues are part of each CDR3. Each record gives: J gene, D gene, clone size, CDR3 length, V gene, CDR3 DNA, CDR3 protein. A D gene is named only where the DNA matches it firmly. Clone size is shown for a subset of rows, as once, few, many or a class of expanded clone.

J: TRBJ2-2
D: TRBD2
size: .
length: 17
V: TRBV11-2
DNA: TGTGCCAGCAGCTTAGATCGGGCTAGCGGGAGGACCGGGGAGCTGTTTTTT
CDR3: CASSLDRASGRTGELFF

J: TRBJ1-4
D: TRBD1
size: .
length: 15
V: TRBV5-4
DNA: TGTGCCAGCAGCTTGGGACAGGGGACTAATGAAAAACTGTTTTTT
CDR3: CASSLGQGTNEKLFF

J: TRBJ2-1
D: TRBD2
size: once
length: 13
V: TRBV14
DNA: TGTGCCAGCAGTGGGACTACGAACAATGAGCAGTTCTTC
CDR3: CASSGTTNNEQFF

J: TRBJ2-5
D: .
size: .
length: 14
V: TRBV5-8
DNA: TGTGCCAGCAGCACCGAGCCGGGGGAAGAGACCCAGTACTTC
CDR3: CASSTEPGEETQYF

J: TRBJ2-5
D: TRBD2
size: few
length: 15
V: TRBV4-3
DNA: TGCGCCAGCAGCCAAGAGGGACTAGCTGGTGAGACCCAGTACTTC
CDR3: CASSQEGLAGETQYF

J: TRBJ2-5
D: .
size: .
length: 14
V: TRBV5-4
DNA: TGTGCCAGCAGCCCCGGATCCTCACAAGAGACCCAGTACTTC
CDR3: CASSPGSSQETQYF

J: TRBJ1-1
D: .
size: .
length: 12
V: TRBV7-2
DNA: TGTGCCAGCAGCTTAAGAGCCACTGAAGCTTTCTTT
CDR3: CASSLRATEAFF

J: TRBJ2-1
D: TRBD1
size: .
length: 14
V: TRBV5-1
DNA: TGCGCCAGCAGCGACACTACAGGGGGTAGTGAGCAGTTCTTC
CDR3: CASSDTTGGSEQFF

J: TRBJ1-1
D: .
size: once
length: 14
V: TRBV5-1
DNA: TGCGCCAGCAGCCAACAGAGCTTGAACACTGAAGCTTTCTTT
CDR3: CASSQQSLNTEAFF

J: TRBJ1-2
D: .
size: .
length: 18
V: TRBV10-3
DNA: TGTGCCATCAGTGAGATGGGAGGGAATAGCTTGATGGGCTATGGCTACACCTTC
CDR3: CAISEMGGNSLMGYGYTF

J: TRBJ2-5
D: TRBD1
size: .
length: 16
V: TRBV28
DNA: TGTGCCAGCAGTTTAGTTGCCTACAGGGGATCAGAGACCCAGTACTTC
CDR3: CASSLVAYRGSETQYF

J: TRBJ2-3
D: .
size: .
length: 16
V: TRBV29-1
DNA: TGCAGCGTTGACCTCGTAGGGTACGGTTTCACAGATACGCAGTATTTT
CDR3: CSVDLVGYGFTDTQYF

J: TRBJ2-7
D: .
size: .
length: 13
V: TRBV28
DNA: TGTGCCAGCAGTTTACAGGGTCCCCACGAGCAGTACTTC
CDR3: CASSLQGPHEQYF

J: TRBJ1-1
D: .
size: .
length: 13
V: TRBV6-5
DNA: TGTGCCATAAACTTAGGGAACAACGGTGAAGCTTTCTTT
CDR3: CAINLGNNGEAFF